The T cell receptor (beta chain) under discussion was sequenced for a study of Graves' ophthalmopathy and Graves' hyperthyroidism. The CDR3 is 15 amino acids. Points on this clonotype: At one end, the junction sequence differs from germline, possibly due to a read error.

Amplifying from RNA transcripts, the study obtained TCR beta CDR3 regions. After a first-round RT-PCR with HTBI primers, a second-round multiplex PCR was run. TCRdb analysed the multiplex PCR reads with MiXCR anew, one entry per CDR3 protein. The sample holds some 350,000 distinct CDR3 sequences; about a sixth are singletons and the top ten take roughly 2.6%. The TCR originated in an adult woman with stable Graves' hyperthyroidism. Sequenced sample: peripheral blood. J is TRBJ1-2 and V is TRBV12-3 or TRBV12-4; D gene ambiguous. CDR3 coding DNA: TGTGCCAGCAGTTTAGCGGGCGGACTAGTCCATGGCTGCACCTTC. Translating it yields CASSLAGGLVHGCTF.